Described below is a single T cell receptor beta chain sequence and its context. Its cognate antigen is unknown. Profiled with immunoSEQ multiplex PCR; TCRdb holds only in-frame clones, not every one. Of about 4,400 clones in the sample, around 79% were seen once. This sample was included in a study of coeliac disease. Study context: Disease groups: newly diagnosed active, refractory type I, gluten-free-diet controlled.

V lost 5 bases to trimming and J lost 6 bases, with 17 bases between them. The CDR3 has 14 amino acids. Germline assignment: CDR1 SGDLS and CDR2 YYNGEE. Study-level results: Active celiac intraepithelial and lamina propria samples had lower TRB and TRG clonality than control samples.

V gene TRBV9 combines with J gene TRBJ1-2; tentative D call: TRBD1 (5 bases). This sequence originates from a woman between 18 and 29 years old with active celiac disease. Specimen: lamina propria lymphocytes from the gut. The CDR3 region is CASSGAWGGDGYTF. The CDR3 DNA sequence: TGTGCCAGCAGTGGGGCATGGGGGGGGGATGGCTACACCTTC.